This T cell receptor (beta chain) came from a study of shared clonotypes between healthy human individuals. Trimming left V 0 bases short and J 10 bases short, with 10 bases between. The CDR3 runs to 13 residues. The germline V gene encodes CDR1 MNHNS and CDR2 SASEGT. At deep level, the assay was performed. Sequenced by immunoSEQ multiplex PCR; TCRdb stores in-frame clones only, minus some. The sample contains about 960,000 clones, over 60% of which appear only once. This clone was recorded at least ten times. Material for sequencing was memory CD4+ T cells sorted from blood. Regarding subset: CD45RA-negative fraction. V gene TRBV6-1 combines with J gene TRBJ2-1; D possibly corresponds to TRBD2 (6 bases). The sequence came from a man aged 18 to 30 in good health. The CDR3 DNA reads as TGTGCCAGCAGTGAAGCCGGGACTCCCGAGCAGTTCTTC. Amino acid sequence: CASSEAGTPEQFF.